Listed here are 27 T cell receptor beta chains from one sample, sequenced in a study of OX40 agonist ivuxolimab in advanced cancers. Sequencing was performed with immunoSEQ multiplex PCR; in TCRdb, only in-frame clones are kept and a portion is missing. The sample has 90,000 to 120,000 clones, around 93% seen once. The sample in question was CD4+ or CD8+ T cells sorted from blood, obtained in a trial of the OX40 agonist ivuxolimab. The receptor source for this set is an adult with an advanced solid tumor such as melanoma, head and neck, liver or kidney cancer.

This chain connects TRBV27 to TRBJ1-1; no clear D gene. The CDR3 is 15 amino acids. V gave up 6 bases and J gave up 4 bases, with 18 bases separating them. CDR1 and CDR2 from the germline V gene are MNHEY and SMNVEV (reference sequence). The CDR3 loop is CASSQDSRGITEAFF. The CDR3 coding sequence is TGTGCCAGCAGCCAGGACTCGCGAGGGATCACTGAAGCTTTCTTT.

This clone was counted a single time. This chain uses TRBV27 with TRBJ2-7, with 9 nucleotides matching TRBD1. The CDR3 is 15 residues long. Germline loops: CDR1 MNHEY, CDR2 SMNVEV (reference sequence). Germline trimming cut 0 bases from V and 3 bases from J; bases unmatched to any gene: 3. The CDR3 nucleotides are TGTGCCAGCAGTTTATCCGGGACAGGGTTCTACGAGCAGTACTTC. Its protein is CASSLSGTGFYEQYF.

The chain joins TRBV6-5 to TRBJ2-2; D possibly corresponds to TRBD2 (7 bases). Germline CDR1 MNHEY, CDR2 SVGAGI. V shed 4 bases and J shed 5 bases, with 17 bases lying between them. CDR3 size: 16 residues. Here the CDR3 reads CASSSWWGGPTGELFF. The DNA of the CDR3 is TGTGCCAGCAGTTCTTGGTGGGGGGGCCCAACCGGGGAGCTGTTTTTT.

Written as DNA, the CDR3 is TGTGCCAGCAGCCTTCCGGGGCACTATGGCTACACCTTC. It specifies CASSLPGHYGYTF. The gene calls are TRBV5-6 and TRBJ1-2, with D possibly matching TRBD1 (5 bases). Deletions cut 4 bases from V and 3 bases from J, with 10 bases between. CDR3 length: 13 amino acids. Looked up from germline, CDR1 is SGHDT and CDR2 is YYEEEE.

V gene TRBV5-5 combines with J gene TRBJ1-3; no clear D. Looked up from germline, CDR1 is SGHKS and CDR2 is YYEKEE (reference sequence). V lost 1 base and J 6 bases, leaving 14 bases between the germline ends. The CDR3 extends over 15 amino acids. The CDR3 sequence: CASSLFGPEENTIYF. The CDR3 nucleotides are TGTGCCAGCAGCTTGTTCGGACCCGAGGAAAACACCATATATTTT.

Only one count was recorded for this clone. The V gene is TRBV6-6, the J gene TRBJ1-5, with 10 positions matching TRBD1. Per germline, CDR1 MNHNY and CDR2 SVGAGI (reference sequence). The CDR3 has 15 amino acids. With 5 bases clipped from V and 6 bases from J, the junction kept 7 bases outside the gene matches. CDR3 sequence: CASSPGQGYGQPQHF. CDR3 DNA sequence: TGTGCCAGCAGTCCGGGACAGGGGTACGGTCAGCCCCAGCATTTT.

The chain couples TRBV29-1 to TRBJ1-2; the D is unclear. V lost 7 bases and J 5 bases, leaving 5 bases between the germline ends. Germline CDR1 is SQVTM and CDR2 is ANQGSEA. The CDR3 totals 9 residues. The CDR3 loop is CSAEYGYTF. The CDR3 DNA follows: TGCAGCGCCGAATATGGCTACACCTTC.

V is TRBV7-6 and J is TRBJ2-2, with D possibly matching TRBD1 (5 bases). The CDR3 has 13 residues. Trimming shortened V by 0 bases and J by 9 bases, and 8 bases separated the two germline ends. Germline-derived CDR1 and CDR2 are SGHVS and FNYEAQ. For the CDR3, the DNA is TGTGCCAGCAGCTTAGCCAGGGCCCGGGAGCTGTTTTTT. This encodes CASSLARARELFF.

V and J are TRBV7-2 and TRBJ2-1; perhaps TRBD1 as D (5 bases). Germline assignment: CDR1 SGHTA and CDR2 FQGNSA. The CDR3 runs to 13 residues. The ends were cut back, 7 bases at V and 8 bases at J, with 15 bases in the middle. The DNA of the CDR3 is TGTGCCAGCACCCCCCCCAGACAGCATGAGCAGTTCTTC. Amino acids: CASTPPRQHEQFF.

This chain connects TRBV6-5 to TRBJ2-7; D uncertain. This CDR3 has 14 residues. Germline V gene data show CDR1 as MNHEY and CDR2 as SVGAGI. The V end was cut by 6 bases, the J end by 5 bases, with 17 bases between. The CDR3 sequence: CASSLSYGLDEQYF. DNA of the CDR3: TGTGCCAGCAGCCTCTCATATGGTCTAGACGAGCAGTACTTC.

This clone has a single count. The chain links TRBV21-1 to TRBJ2-7. TRBV21-1 is termed a pseudogene. The CDR3 extends over 18 amino acids. Here the CDR3 DNA reads TGTGCCAGCAGCAAAGGGATTGGGATAGGGACGCGTCCCTACGAGCAGTACTTC. It specifies CASSKGIGIGTRPYEQYF.

The V and J genes are TRBV23-1 and TRBJ2-5, with D perhaps TRBD2 (6 bases). TRBV23-1 is an ORF for which the function is uncertain. V gave up 9 bases and J gave up 2 bases, with 16 bases separating them. The CDR3 loop spans 14 amino acids. Written as DNA, the CDR3 is TGCGCCAGGTGGGGCGGGACGAAACAAGAGACCCAGTACTTC. This translates into CARWGGTKQETQYF.

The V and J genes are TRBV7-2 and TRBJ1-1, with D possibly TRBD1 on 5 matching bases. V lost 3 bases to trimming and J lost 1 base, with 12 bases between them. The CDR3 is made up of 15 amino acids. The germline CDR1 and CDR2 sequences are SGHTA and FQGNSA. The CDR3 here is CASSLVIGANTEAFF. The DNA for the CDR3 is TGTGCCAGCAGCTTGGTTATAGGGGCGAACACTGAAGCTTTCTTT. Variable domain in full (rest from reference TRBV7-2 and TRBJ1-1): GAGVSQSPSNKVTEKGKDVELRCDPISGHTALYWYRQSLGQGLEFLIYFQGNSAPDKSGLPSDRFSAERTGGSVSTLTIQRTQQEDSAVYLCASSLVIGANTEAFFGQGTRLTVV.

This chain joins TRBV7-2 and TRBJ2-7, with TRBD2 matching 7 bases. From germline, CDR1 is SGHTA and CDR2 FQGNSA. Trimming removed 4 bases from V and 6 bases from J; junction bases left unmatched: 9. The CDR3 is made up of 14 amino acids. DNA of the CDR3: TGTGCCAGCAGCTCCACTCGCGGGAGAGGCGAGCAGTACTTC. Protein sequence: CASSSTRGRGEQYF.

The chain carries TRBV7-6 and TRBJ2-1, with 9 bases identical to TRBD2. There are 16 residues in the CDR3. V shed 5 bases, J shed 3 bases, and the junction held 8 bases outside the gene matches. Germline CDR1 reads SGHVS; CDR2 reads FNYEAQ. The CDR3 loop reads CASSASSGADYNEQFF. The CDR3 nucleotides read TGTGCCAGCAGCGCGTCTAGCGGGGCGGACTACAATGAGCAGTTCTTC.

The J gene is TRBJ1-1, the V gene TRBV5-1, with no clear D. From germline, CDR1 is SGHRS and CDR2 YFSETQ. Trimming left V 4 bases short and J 5 bases short, with 15 bases between. This CDR3 region has 14 residues. The CDR3 loop reads CASSGSEGWTEAFF. CDR3 nucleotide sequence: TGCGCCAGCAGCGGATCCGAAGGGTGGACTGAAGCTTTCTTT.

This clone has just a few counts. The chain uses TRBV7-8 and TRBJ2-7; unclear D gene. There are 15 residues in the CDR3. Trimming removed 0 bases from V and 0 bases from J, with 9 bases in between. CDR1 is SGHVS and CDR2 is FQNEAQ in the germline V gene. This chain's CDR3 is CASSLALKTSYEQYF. The CDR3 DNA reads TGTGCCAGCAGCTTAGCGCTGAAAACCTCCTACGAGCAGTACTTC.

The chain couples TRBV6-5 to TRBJ2-7; TRBD1 matches at 9 bases. The junction had 3 bases not matched to a gene; V was cut back by 6 bases and J by 6 bases. CDR3 length equals 12 residues. Looked up from germline, CDR1 is MNHEY and CDR2 is SVGAGI. For the CDR3, the DNA is TGTGCCAGCAGAGGGGACAGGGTCGAGCAGTACTTC. Its translation: CASRGDRVEQYF.

The chain joins TRBV6-6 to TRBJ2-2, with unresolved D. The CDR3 is made up of 16 amino acids. Germline lookup yields CDR1 MNHNY and CDR2 SVGAGI (reference sequence). V shed 6 bases and J shed 0 bases, with 14 bases lying between them. The CDR3 DNA sequence: TGTGCCAGCAGAGAACAGAAAAGCGCGAACACCGGGGAGCTGTTTTTT. Translating gives CASREQKSANTGELFF.

This chain links TRBV7-2 with TRBJ2-1, with 10 nucleotides matching TRBD2. The CDR3 length is 16 residues. Looked up from germline, CDR1 is SGHTA and CDR2 is FQGNSA. V was pared by 5 bases and J by 9 bases, with 13 bases of the junction left unmatched. The CDR3 reads CASSPTEAGGGSEQFF. CDR3 sequence (DNA): TGTGCCAGCAGCCCCACTGAAGCGGGAGGGGGGAGTGAGCAGTTCTTC. The variable domain in full, with the rest retrieved from reference TRBV7-2 and TRBJ2-1, is GAGVSQSPSNKVTEKGKDVELRCDPISGHTALYWYRQSLGQGLEFLIYFQGNSAPDKSGLPSDRFSAERTGGSVSTLTIQRTQQEDSAVYLCASSPTEAGGGSEQFFGPGTRLTVL.

The J gene is TRBJ2-5, the V gene TRBV7-6; D might be TRBD2 (5 bases). With 3 bases removed from V and 2 bases from J, the gap between germline ends came to 16 bases. The CDR3 loop spans 16 amino acids. Germline V CDR1 and CDR2: SGHVS, FNYEAQ. CDR3 bases: TGTGCCAGCAGCTTGGGCGGCCTCGGGAATCAAGAGACCCAGTACTTC. Translated, it gives CASSLGGLGNQETQYF. The whole variable domain, filled in from reference TRBV7-6 and TRBJ2-5, reads GAGVSQSPRYKVTKRGQDVALRCDPISGHVSLYWYRQALGQGPEFLTYFNYEAQQDKSGLPNDRFSAERPEGSISTLTIQRTEQRDSAMYRCASSLGGLGNQETQYFGPGTRLLVL.

The chain joins TRBV25-1 to TRBJ2-3; 8 bases line up with TRBD1. Germline V lookup: CDR1 MGHDK, CDR2 SYGVNS. The V and J ends lost 6 bases and 0 bases, in that order; junction bases with no gene match: 5. The length of the CDR3 is 15 residues. The CDR3: CASSPGQGSTDTQYF. CDR3 DNA: TGTGCCAGCAGCCCAGGACAGGGTAGCACAGATACGCAGTATTTT.

This chain links TRBV5-1 with TRBJ2-3, with D uncertain. The CDR3 sequence is 14 residues long. V gave up 3 bases and J gave up 2 bases, with 10 bases separating them. From germline, CDR1 is SGHRS and CDR2 YFSETQ. The CDR3 protein is CASSWSAYTDTQYF. CDR3 nucleotides: TGCGCCAGCAGCTGGAGCGCGTACACAGATACGCAGTATTTT.

The chain combines TRBV4-3 with TRBJ1-3; possible D gene TRBD1, 6 bases. V was pared by 0 bases and J by 4 bases, with 16 bases between. The CDR3 is 17 amino acids. Germline CDR1 LGHNA, CDR2 YSLEER. The CDR3 bases are TGCGCCAGCAGCCAAGATTCCGCAGGGGTGGGAGGAAACACCATATATTTT. Protein product: CASSQDSAGVGGNTIYF.

The chain uses TRBV7-9 and TRBJ2-7, with D maybe TRBD1 (6 bases). Per germline, CDR1 SEHNR and CDR2 FQNEAQ (reference sequence). The CDR3 extends over 17 amino acids. Trimming removed 4 bases from V and 5 bases from J, with 24 bases in between. In nucleotides, the CDR3 is TGTGCCAGCAGCTATTACCGGCCCAGGGGAGCGAGGGACGAGCAGTACTTC. Encoded protein: CASSYYRPRGARDEQYF. The entire variable domain, with the rest obtained from reference TRBV7-9 and TRBJ2-7, is as follows: DTGVSQNPRHKITKRGQNVTFRCDPISEHNRLYWYRQTLGQGPEFLTYFQNEAQLEKSRLLSDRFSAERPKGSFSTLEIQRTEQGDSAMYLCASSYYRPRGARDEQYFGPGTRLTVT.

This chain uses TRBV2 with TRBJ1-1, with D possibly matching TRBD1 (5 bases). The CDR3 is 14 residues long. Trimming removed 3 bases from V and 4 bases from J, with 12 bases in between. Germline CDR1 SNHLY, CDR2 FYNNEI. Here the CDR3 reads CASSEGVGGTEAFF. The CDR3 nucleotides read TGTGCCAGCAGTGAGGGGGTCGGGGGCACTGAAGCTTTCTTT.

This clone was detected a few times. The chain recombines TRBV29-1 with TRBJ1-5, with a possible D match to TRBD1 (5 bases). CDR3 length: 12 residues. Germline CDR1 is SQVTM and CDR2 is ANQGSEA. The CDR3 DNA follows: TGCGGGGCATGGAGTCCGGATCAGCCCCAGCATTTT. Translation: CGAWSPDQPQHF.